What follows are 28 T cell receptor beta chains derived from one specimen sequenced in a study of blood T cell repertoires in COVID-19. Method: immunoSEQ multiplex PCR; TCRdb's copy keeps in-frame clones and lacks some. The table records hundreds of thousands of clones, about 90% of them present only once. The sequenced material came from PBMCs or T cells enriched from blood (not recorded which). These receptors were collected from a middle-aged man in a cohort exposed to, infected with or recovered from COVID-19 (not recorded which).

The chain couples TRBV2 to TRBJ1-5, with 9 bases lining up with TRBD1. The CDR3 is made up of 12 amino acids. In germline, CDR1 is SNHLY, CDR2 FYNNEI. The trim removed 6 bases at V and 7 bases at J, leaving 1 base unmatched. The CDR3 protein is CASRGQGQPQHF. The CDR3 DNA follows: TGTGCCAGCAGGGGACAGGGCCAGCCCCAGCATTTT.

This chain uses TRBV19 with TRBJ1-5; weak D call: TRBD1 (6 bases). The V and J ends lost 6 bases and 1 base respectively, with 10 bases between them. Germline V lookup: CDR1 LNHDA, CDR2 SQIVND (reference sequence). The CDR3 has 14 amino acids. The CDR3 bases are TGTGCCAGTAGGCACAGGGAGAGCAATCAGCCCCAGCATTTT. Protein: CASRHRESNQPQHF.

The chain carries TRBV18 and TRBJ2-7; TRBD1 agrees at 7 bases. V shed 3 bases, J shed 2 bases, and the junction held 7 bases outside the gene matches. The CDR3 consists of 15 residues. Per the germline V gene, CDR1 is KGHSH and CDR2 is LQKENI. In nucleotides, the CDR3 is TGTGCCAGCTCACCGCAGGGGGATTACGCCTACGAGCAGTACTTC. Translated, it gives CASSPQGDYAYEQYF.

This sequence joins TRBV2 and TRBJ2-7; 8 positions agree with TRBD1. J gave up 3 bases and V 6 bases, and 10 bases lay outside the gene matches. From germline, CDR1 is SNHLY and CDR2 FYNNEI. This CDR3 spans 15 amino acids. CDR3 sequence (DNA): TGTGCCAGCAGGATTGACAGGGGTCGGAGCTACGAGCAGTACTTC. Residues: CASRIDRGRSYEQYF.

The chain couples TRBV28 to TRBJ2-7; the D gene is possibly TRBD1 (6 bases). Trimming took 6 bases from V and 7 from J, leaving 16 bases between them. This CDR3 has 13 amino acids. Per germline, CDR1 MDHEN and CDR2 SYDVKM. CDR3 loop: CASSLAGVREQYF. Written as DNA, the CDR3 is TGTGCCAGCAGCCTCGCAGGGGTGAGGGAGCAGTACTTC.

With regard to this clone: Distinct nucleotide sequences in the sample also encode this CDR3. The genes are TRBV29-1 and TRBJ1-2; D unresolved. Germline loops: CDR1 SQVTM, CDR2 ANQGSEA. This CDR3 is 11 amino acids long. Trimming left V 4 bases short and J 4 bases short, with 7 bases between. CDR3 in amino acids: CSVGTVYGYTF. DNA of the CDR3: TGCAGCGTTGGTACAGTCTATGGCTACACCTTC.

V gene TRBV5-1 combines with J gene TRBJ1-4; TRBD1 matches at 8 bases. With 3 bases clipped from V and 8 bases from J, the junction kept 6 bases outside the gene matches. The germline V gene has CDR1 SGHRS and CDR2 YFSETQ. The CDR3 totals 14 residues. In nucleotides, the CDR3 is TGCGCCAGCAGCTCGGGACAGGAGTACGAAAAACTGTTTTTT. It translates to CASSSGQEYEKLFF.

This clone showed up just a few times. V usage is TRBV10-1 and J usage is TRBJ2-1; 10 bases map to TRBD2. This CDR3 has 14 residues. Germline CDR1 is WNHNN and CDR2 is SYGVQD (reference sequence). V shed 4 bases and J 13 bases; nucleotides not matched to a gene: 10. In nucleotides, the CDR3 is TGCGCCAGCAGTGGTAGTAGCGGGGGGAAATTCCAGTTCTTC. Translated: CASSGSSGGKFQFF.

The genes are TRBV19 and TRBJ2-2; 9 nucleotides agree with TRBD1. With 4 bases clipped from V and 5 bases from J, the junction kept 8 bases outside the gene matches. In germline, CDR1 is LNHDA, CDR2 SQIVND (reference sequence). This CDR3 has 16 residues. CDR3: CASSRGQGLWTGELFF. For the CDR3, the DNA is TGTGCCAGTAGTAGGGGACAGGGATTGTGGACCGGGGAGCTGTTTTTT.

This chain uses TRBV5-1 with TRBJ2-1; TRBD2 matches at 13 bases. The ends lost 2 bases at V and 5 bases at J; junction bases unmatched: 4. The CDR3 spans 16 residues. The V gene's germline CDR1 is SGHRS and CDR2 YFSETQ. CDR3 loop: CASSLLAGGRNNEQFF. CDR3 in DNA: TGCGCCAGCAGCTTACTAGCGGGAGGGAGAAACAATGAGCAGTTCTTC. Together with reference TRBV5-1 and TRBJ2-1, the CDR3 gives the full variable domain: KAGVTQTPRYLIKTRGQQVTLSCSPISGHRSVSWYQQTPGQGLQFLFEYFSETQRNKGNFPGRFSGRQFSNSRSEMNVSTLELGDSALYLCASSLLAGGRNNEQFFGPGTRLTVL.

CDR3 DNA: TGTGCCAGTAGTATCACGGACTATGGAAACACCATATATTTT. It yields the protein CASSITDYGNTIYF. This chain links TRBV19 with TRBJ1-3; D not resolved. Trimming removed 3 bases at V and 3 bases at J, with 9 bases between. The CDR3 runs 14 residues. Germline CDR1 LNHDA, CDR2 SQIVND (reference sequence).

This sequence joins TRBV30 and TRBJ2-7; 11 nucleotides agree with TRBD2. The CDR3 extends over 19 amino acids. J lost 3 bases, V lost 5 bases, and 21 bases had no gene match. Germline CDR1 reads GTSNPN; CDR2 reads SVGIG (reference sequence). CDR3 protein: CAWDRTPGTSGYPNYEQYF. The CDR3 DNA reads as TGTGCCTGGGACAGGACACCCGGGACTAGCGGATACCCTAACTACGAGCAGTACTTC.

The chain couples TRBV27 to TRBJ1-5, with 7 nucleotides matching TRBD1. Germline CDR1 and CDR2: MNHEY and SMNVEV (reference sequence). After removal of 4 bases from V and 3 bases from J, the junction contained 6 bases not matched to a gene. The CDR3 sequence is 15 residues long. CDR3 DNA sequence: TGTGCCAGCAGTTCCGGACAGGCTTTCAATCAGCCCCAGCATTTT. This translates into CASSSGQAFNQPQHF.

This chain joins TRBV30 and TRBJ2-5; TRBD1 matches at 8 bases. The CDR3 contains 12 residues. Per the germline V gene, CDR1 is GTSNPN and CDR2 is SVGIG (reference sequence). The V segment lost 3 bases and the J segment 5 bases; nucleotides outside the gene matches: 2. The CDR3 sequence is CAWSQGAETQYF. The CDR3 nucleotides are TGTGCCTGGAGCCAGGGGGCGGAGACCCAGTACTTC.

The chain is built from TRBV7-9 and TRBJ1-2; tentative D call: TRBD1 (5 bases). The CDR3 is 15 amino acids. With 5 bases removed from V and 2 bases from J, the gap between germline ends came to 15 bases. Germline values: CDR1 SEHNR, CDR2 FQNEAQ (reference sequence). DNA for the CDR3: TGTGCCAGCAGCCAGGGACTGAGAGCCAACTATGGCTACACCTTC. Its translation is CASSQGLRANYGYTF.

The rearrangement joins TRBV11-2 to TRBJ1-1; 8 nucleotides align to TRBD1. The CDR3 spans 15 residues. V shed 5 bases and J 3 bases; nucleotides not matched to a gene: 8. The germline V gene encodes CDR1 SGHAT and CDR2 FQNNGV. The CDR3, as DNA: TGTGCCAGCAGCCTCAGGGGGCTCATATACACTGAAGCTTTCTTT. It yields the protein CASSLRGLIYTEAFF.

J is TRBJ2-5 and V is TRBV9; D remains unclear. The CDR3 has 14 amino acids. Deletions cut 0 bases from V and 2 bases from J, with 8 bases between. Per germline, CDR1 SGDLS and CDR2 YYNGEE. CDR3 coding DNA: TGTGCCAGCAGCGTAGGGTCAGCGCAAGAGACCCAGTACTTC. Protein: CASSVGSAQETQYF.

This clone was picked up one time. Within the sample, other DNA sequences also encode this same CDR3. The chain employs TRBV19 and TRBJ2-1; D is undetermined. CDR3 length equals 14 residues. V lost 5 bases, J lost 0 bases, and 8 bases lay in between. The germline V gene has CDR1 LNHDA and CDR2 SQIVND (reference sequence). CDR3 amino acids: CASSGRSSYNEQFF. The CDR3 coding sequence is TGTGCCAGTAGTGGGCGAAGCTCCTACAATGAGCAGTTCTTC.

The V gene is TRBV11-2, the J gene TRBJ2-2; D might be TRBD1 (5 bases). The CDR3 runs 16 residues. Germline V CDR1 and CDR2: SGHAT, FQNNGV. V shed 0 bases and J shed 3 bases, with 11 bases lying between them. CDR3: CASSLEKGLYTGELFF. In nucleotides, the CDR3 is TGTGCCAGCAGCTTAGAAAAGGGGTTGTACACCGGGGAGCTGTTTTTT.

This clone has a handful of counts. CDR3 in amino acids: CASSPPRTSHNEQFF. CDR3 DNA sequence: TGTGCCAGCAGCCCGCCTCGGACTAGTCACAATGAGCAGTTCTTC. V usage is TRBV3-1 (or the pseudogene TRBV3-2) and J usage is TRBJ2-1, with 7 bases fitting TRBD2. CDR3 length: 15 amino acids. The junction had 8 bases not matched to a gene; V was cut back by 4 bases and J by 5 bases. Germline lookup yields CDR1 LGHDT and CDR2 YNNKEL (reference sequence).

The chain is built from TRBV5-1 and TRBJ2-2; D gene unclear. CDR1 and CDR2 (germline): SGHRS, YFSETQ. V lost 4 bases and J 2 bases, leaving 3 bases between the germline ends. The length of the CDR3 is 12 residues. Written as DNA, the CDR3 is TGCGCCAGCAGCACTAACACCGGGGAGCTGTTTTTT. Protein sequence: CASSTNTGELFF.

The chain is built from TRBV18 and TRBJ1-6; tentative D call: TRBD1 (6 bases). The CDR3 runs 16 residues. V lost 3 bases and J 9 bases, leaving 18 bases between the germline ends. Germline assignment: CDR1 KGHSH and CDR2 LQKENI. The CDR3 is CASSPLVSGDGSPLHF. In DNA form, the CDR3 reads TGTGCCAGCTCACCTTTGGTTTCAGGGGACGGTTCACCCCTCCACTTT.

The rearrangement joins TRBV28 to TRBJ2-7; unclear D gene. The V end lost 4 bases, the J end lost 0 bases, and 7 bases lay between the germline ends. Germline CDR1 reads MDHEN; CDR2 reads SYDVKM. The CDR3 extends over 13 amino acids. CDR3 bases: TGTGCCAGCAGTTACACAAGCTCCTACGAGCAGTACTTC. It translates to CASSYTSSYEQYF.

The rearrangement links TRBV30 to TRBJ2-3; D may be TRBD2 (5 bases). V was cut by 4 bases and J by 8 bases, with 13 bases left in between. The CDR3 totals 12 residues. The germline V gene has CDR1 GTSNPN and CDR2 SVGIG (reference sequence). The CDR3 nucleotides are TGTGCCTGGAACCTGAACGGAGGTACGCAGTATTTT. Translating it yields CAWNLNGGTQYF. The entire variable domain, with the rest obtained from reference TRBV30 and TRBJ2-3, is as follows: SQTIHQWPATLVQPVGSPLSLECTVEGTSNPNLYWYRQAAGRGLQLLFYSVGIGQISSEVPQNLSASRPQDRQFILSSKKLLLSDSGFYLCAWNLNGGTQYFGPGTRLTVL.

V gene TRBV5-1 combines with J gene TRBJ2-5; D unclear. Trimming cost V 0 bases and J 6 bases, with 6 bases left between them. The CDR3 loop spans 12 amino acids. Per the germline V gene, CDR1 is SGHRS and CDR2 is YFSETQ. The CDR3 loop reads CASSLALKTQYF. The DNA for the CDR3 is TGCGCCAGCAGCTTGGCCTTAAAGACCCAGTACTTC.

The chain uses TRBV7-9 and TRBJ2-7; tentatively, D is TRBD1 (6 bases). Germline loops: CDR1 SEHNR, CDR2 FQNEAQ (reference sequence). Trimming took 5 bases from V and 2 from J, leaving 16 bases between them. CDR3 size: 15 residues. The CDR3 nucleotides read TGTGCCAGCAGCGTACAGGGTCCTGGGACCTACGAGCAGTACTTC. It translates to CASSVQGPGTYEQYF.

V gene TRBV5-6 combines with J gene TRBJ1-1; D gene ambiguous. Trimming removed 4 bases from V and 5 bases from J, with 9 bases in between. Germline lookup yields CDR1 SGHDT and CDR2 YYEEEE. The CDR3 is 12 amino acids. CDR3: CASSRGMTEAFF. CDR3 bases: TGTGCCAGCAGCAGAGGGATGACTGAAGCTTTCTTT.

The chain employs TRBV5-1 and TRBJ2-7, with TRBD1 matching 10 bases. V lost 0 bases and J lost 7; bases outside the gene matches: 7. The CDR3 extends over 15 amino acids. Germline CDR1 and CDR2: SGHRS and YFSETQ. The CDR3: CASSLDSDRGREQYF. The CDR3 DNA reads as TGCGCCAGCAGCTTGGATTCCGACAGGGGGCGAGAGCAGTACTTC.